Listed below are T cell receptor beta chains from one sample, sequenced in a study of blood T cell repertoires in COVID-19. This table comes from immunoSEQ multiplex PCR, and its TCRdb copy is limited to in-frame clones, with some not included. The sample consists of roughly 100,000 clones, approximately 86% of them appearing once. Sequencing was carried out using peripheral blood. These receptors originate from a man older than 75 with acute or convalescent COVID-19. Each CDR3 is given with its conserved first and last residue. The order of the fields is clone size, V gene, D gene, J gene, CDR3 protein, CDR3 DNA. The D gene is left open where the match is weak. Some rows have no size entry. The others give once, few or many, or a class for an expanded clone.

size: few
V: TRBV28
D: NA
J: TRBJ1-2
CDR3: CASRPWLFNYGYTF
DNA: TGTGCCAGCAGACCGTGGCTCTTTAACTATGGCTACACCTTC

size: NA
V: TRBV9
D: TRBD1
J: TRBJ1-1
CDR3: CASSEGQGVAPTEAFF
DNA: TGTGCCAGCAGCGAGGGACAGGGGGTCGCCCCTACTGAAGCTTTCTTT

size: NA
V: TRBV6-2/TRBV6-3
D: NA
J: TRBJ2-7
CDR3: CASSYSAIGRAGYEQYF
DNA: TGTGCCAGCAGTTACTCGGCGATTGGCAGGGCAGGCTACGAGCAGTACTTC

size: NA
V: TRBV19
D: NA
J: TRBJ2-1
CDR3: CASSIWRDEQFF
DNA: TGTGCCAGTAGTATTTGGAGGGATGAGCAGTTCTTC

size: NA
V: TRBV28
D: TRBD1
J: TRBJ1-5
CDR3: CASSPPRTGGGNQPQHF
DNA: TGTGCCAGCAGTCCCCCCCGGACAGGGGGCGGGAATCAGCCCCAGCATTTT

size: NA
V: TRBV28
D: TRBD1
J: TRBJ1-6
CDR3: CASSFLGQAYNSPLHF
DNA: TGTGCCAGCAGTTTCCTAGGACAGGCTTATAATTCACCCCTCCACTTT

size: NA
V: TRBV6-6
D: NA
J: TRBJ2-2
CDR3: CASSYSGGTGELFF
DNA: TGTGCCAGCAGTTACTCTGGAGGGACCGGGGAGCTGTTTTTT

size: NA
V: TRBV5-6
D: TRBD1
J: TRBJ2-1
CDR3: CASSWDRDSFF
DNA: TGTGCCAGCAGCTGGGACAGGGATTCGTTCTTC

size: NA
V: TRBV5-1
D: NA
J: TRBJ2-1
CDR3: CATHPGRAYVDEQFF
DNA: TGCGCCACCCATCCCGGCAGGGCTTATGTGGATGAGCAGTTCTTC

size: NA
V: TRBV11-2
D: NA
J: TRBJ2-7
CDR3: CASSLGFVGVYEQYF
DNA: TGTGCCAGCAGCTTAGGATTTGTAGGAGTCTACGAGCAGTACTTC

size: NA
V: TRBV9
D: NA
J: TRBJ1-1
CDR3: CASSQGPGPTRAFF
DNA: TGTGCCAGCAGCCAAGGCCCGGGGCCGACTAGGGCTTTCTTT

size: NA
V: TRBV29-1
D: NA
J: TRBJ2-1
CDR3: CVAVPAGLNEQFF
DNA: TGCGTAGCGGTCCCCGCGGGGCTAAATGAGCAGTTCTTC

size: NA
V: TRBV2
D: NA
J: TRBJ2-3
CDR3: CASSELMTRGTDTQYF
DNA: TGTGCCAGCAGTGAACTAATGACAAGGGGGACAGATACGCAGTATTTT

size: NA
V: TRBV10-3
D: TRBD1
J: TRBJ1-3
CDR3: CAISDAGTGGNTIYF
DNA: TGTGCCATCAGTGATGCCGGGACAGGGGGAAACACCATATATTTT

size: NA
V: TRBV28
D: TRBD1
J: TRBJ1-6
CDR3: CASSNTGTGVGSPLHF
DNA: TGTGCCAGCAGTAACACCGGGACAGGGGTGGGATCACCCCTCCACTTT

size: NA
V: TRBV5-5
D: TRBD1
J: TRBJ1-3
CDR3: CASSLGIQGRRAGNTIYF
DNA: TGTGCCAGCAGCTTGGGGATACAGGGGAGAAGGGCTGGAAACACCATATATTTT

size: NA
V: TRBV25-1
D: NA
J: TRBJ1-2
CDR3: CASSDKLGRGGYTF
DNA: TGTGCCAGCAGTGATAAATTGGGGAGAGGGGGCTACACCTTC

size: NA
V: TRBV19
D: TRBD1
J: TRBJ1-2
CDR3: CASRPSGQVDGYTF
DNA: TGTGCCAGTAGACCCTCCGGACAGGTGGATGGCTACACCTTC

size: NA
V: TRBV7-2
D: NA
J: TRBJ2-2
CDR3: CASSASRTGELFF
DNA: TGTGCCAGCAGCGCGAGCCGAACCGGGGAGCTGTTTTTT

size: NA
V: TRBV5-1
D: NA
J: TRBJ2-5
CDR3: CASSFSASQETQYF
DNA: TGCGCCAGCAGCTTCTCCGCGAGCCAAGAGACCCAGTACTTC

size: NA
V: TRBV30
D: TRBD1
J: TRBJ1-4
CDR3: CAWGRTGTGEEKLFF
DNA: TGTGCCTGGGGACGAACCGGGACAGGGGAAGAAAAACTGTTTTTT

size: once
V: TRBV30
D: NA
J: TRBJ1-5
CDR3: CAWSGRDNQPQHF
DNA: TGTGCCTGGAGTGGCAGGGACAATCAGCCCCAGCATTTT

size: NA
V: TRBV7-8
D: NA
J: TRBJ1-1
CDR3: CASSLRQAVGAFF
DNA: TGTGCCAGCAGTCTCAGACAGGCAGTAGGAGCTTTCTTT

size: NA
V: TRBV14
D: TRBD2
J: TRBJ2-1
CDR3: CASSQGSGRAGEQFF
DNA: TGTGCCAGCAGCCAAGGTAGCGGGAGGGCCGGCGAGCAGTTCTTC

size: NA
V: TRBV13
D: TRBD2
J: TRBJ2-1
CDR3: CASSGLAVRYNEQFF
DNA: TGTGCCAGCAGCGGACTAGCGGTAAGATACAATGAGCAGTTCTTC

size: NA
V: TRBV6-2/TRBV6-3
D: NA
J: TRBJ2-7
CDR3: CASSLPPGQDYEQYF
DNA: TGTGCCAGCAGTTTACCCCCGGGACAAGATTACGAGCAGTACTTC

size: NA
V: TRBV5-4
D: NA
J: TRBJ2-5
CDR3: CASSKRRVGETQYF
DNA: TGTGCCAGCAGCAAGCGCCGGGTTGGGGAGACCCAGTACTTC

size: NA
V: TRBV4-3
D: NA
J: TRBJ2-1
CDR3: CASSQEEGSRYNEQFF
DNA: TGCGCCAGCAGCCAAGAGGAGGGCAGTCGCTACAATGAGCAGTTCTTC

size: NA
V: TRBV7-3
D: TRBD2
J: TRBJ2-2
CDR3: CASSLSRTSGFGELFF
DNA: TGTGCCAGCAGCTTAAGCAGGACTAGCGGATTCGGGGAGCTGTTTTTT

size: NA
V: TRBV4-2
D: TRBD1
J: TRBJ1-2
CDR3: CASSQGTAGGYGYTF
DNA: TGTGCCAGCAGCCAAGGGACAGCAGGGGGCTATGGCTACACCTTC

size: NA
V: TRBV28
D: TRBD1
J: TRBJ1-6
CDR3: CAITGGASNSPLHF
DNA: TGTGCCATCACAGGGGGCGCAAGTAATTCACCCCTCCACTTT

size: few
V: TRBV7-9
D: TRBD1
J: TRBJ1-4
CDR3: CASSLATGWNEKLFF
DNA: TGTGCCAGCAGCTTAGCGACAGGGTGGAATGAAAAACTGTTTTTT

size: NA
V: TRBV6-2/TRBV6-3
D: TRBD2
J: TRBJ2-7
CDR3: CASSSLAGAKSSYEQYF
DNA: TGTGCCAGCAGTTCCCTAGCGGGAGCCAAAAGCTCCTACGAGCAGTACTTC

size: NA
V: TRBV6-2/TRBV6-3
D: NA
J: TRBJ2-5
CDR3: CASSYSLGGRETQYF
DNA: TGTGCCAGCAGTTACTCGTTGGGGGGGCGAGAGACCCAGTACTTC

size: NA
V: TRBV7-9
D: NA
J: TRBJ2-3
CDR3: CASSLVGGTDTQYF
DNA: TGTGCCAGCAGCTTAGTTGGAGGCACAGATACGCAGTATTTT

size: NA
V: TRBV27
D: NA
J: TRBJ2-7
CDR3: CASSLFPRGTYEQYF
DNA: TGTGCCAGCAGTTTATTCCCTCGCGGGACCTACGAGCAGTACTTC

size: NA
V: TRBV6-2/TRBV6-3
D: NA
J: TRBJ1-4
CDR3: CASSSANSGEKLFF
DNA: TGTGCCAGCAGTTCCGCTAATTCGGGGGAAAAACTGTTTTTT

size: NA
V: TRBV10-3
D: TRBD2
J: TRBJ2-2
CDR3: CAISVLAGAVAGELFF
DNA: TGTGCCATCAGTGTACTAGCGGGAGCAGTTGCCGGGGAGCTGTTTTTT

size: NA
V: TRBV11-1
D: NA
J: TRBJ2-5
CDR3: CASSLGAERQETQYF
DNA: TGTGCCAGCAGCTTAGGAGCGGAGCGACAAGAGACCCAGTACTTC

size: NA
V: TRBV2
D: NA
J: TRBJ2-1
CDR3: CASATGPRRNEQFF
DNA: TGTGCCAGCGCGACAGGACCTCGTCGGAATGAGCAGTTCTTC

size: once
V: TRBV14
D: TRBD2
J: TRBJ2-2
CDR3: CASSLGGTSGSGTGELFF
DNA: TGTGCCAGCAGCCTTGGCGGGACTAGCGGGAGTGGCACCGGGGAGCTGTTTTTT

size: NA
V: TRBV3-1/TRBV3-2
D: NA
J: TRBJ2-4
CDR3: CASSPRGGDIQYF
DNA: TGTGCCAGCAGCCCACGCGGCGGTGACATTCAGTACTTC

size: once
V: TRBV4-3
D: NA
J: TRBJ1-4
CDR3: CASSQALGEKLFF
DNA: TGCGCCAGCAGCCAAGCTCTTGGGGAGAAACTGTTTTTT

size: NA
V: TRBV2
D: NA
J: TRBJ2-3
CDR3: CASTREKISTDTQYF
DNA: TGTGCCAGCACCCGAGAGAAAATCAGCACAGATACGCAGTATTTT

size: NA
V: TRBV6-1
D: TRBD1
J: TRBJ1-1
CDR3: CASSETGTGRAFF
DNA: TGTGCCAGCAGTGAGACCGGGACAGGGAGAGCTTTCTTT

size: NA
V: TRBV28
D: NA
J: TRBJ2-1
CDR3: CASSLSSGQNYNEQFF
DNA: TGTGCCAGCAGTTTAAGTAGCGGTCAAAATTACAATGAGCAGTTCTTC

size: once
V: TRBV28
D: TRBD1
J: TRBJ1-3
CDR3: CASSILYPGQGRNTIYF
DNA: TGTGCCAGCAGTATCCTATACCCGGGACAGGGAAGAAACACCATATATTTT

size: NA
V: TRBV7-9
D: TRBD2
J: TRBJ2-1
CDR3: CASSLWRTSGSNEQFF
DNA: TGTGCCAGCAGCTTATGGAGGACTAGCGGGAGCAATGAGCAGTTCTTC

size: NA
V: TRBV7-2
D: TRBD2
J: TRBJ2-7
CDR3: CASSPTSVPSYEQYF
DNA: TGTGCCAGCAGCCCCACTAGCGTACCCTCCTACGAGCAGTACTTC

size: NA
V: TRBV7-2
D: TRBD1
J: TRBJ2-7
CDR3: CASSSRTGTYEQYF
DNA: TGTGCCAGCAGCTCGAGGACAGGGACCTACGAGCAGTACTTC

size: NA
V: TRBV28
D: NA
J: TRBJ2-1
CDR3: CASTPTPQGRNEQFF
DNA: TGTGCCAGCACCCCAACCCCCCAGGGTAGGAATGAGCAGTTCTTC

size: NA
V: TRBV6-5
D: NA
J: TRBJ1-6
CDR3: CASKKTVNNSPLHF
DNA: TGTGCCAGCAAGAAGACAGTGAATAATTCACCCCTCCACTTT

size: NA
V: TRBV28
D: NA
J: TRBJ1-3
CDR3: CASSLWPSPPGNTIYF
DNA: TGTGCCAGCAGTTTATGGCCCAGTCCTCCAGGAAACACCATATATTTT

size: NA
V: TRBV5-1
D: NA
J: TRBJ2-1
CDR3: CASSLARTKGEQFF
DNA: TGCGCCAGCAGCTTGGCCCGGACAAAGGGTGAGCAGTTCTTC

size: few
V: TRBV19
D: TRBD1
J: TRBJ1-1
CDR3: CASSAQGTGTEAFF
DNA: TGTGCCAGTAGTGCACAGGGGACGGGCACTGAAGCTTTCTTT

size: NA
V: TRBV14
D: NA
J: TRBJ1-1
CDR3: CASSQRWTMNTEAFF
DNA: TGTGCCAGCAGCCAACGATGGACAATGAACACTGAAGCTTTCTTT

size: NA
V: TRBV5-4
D: TRBD1
J: TRBJ2-5
CDR3: CASSIRDRGRGETQYF
DNA: TGTGCCAGCAGCATCCGGGACAGGGGGCGGGGGGAGACCCAGTACTTC

size: NA
V: TRBV7-9
D: NA
J: TRBJ1-1
CDR3: CASSNLPGTKLGEAFF
DNA: TGTGCCAGCAGTAACTTACCCGGGACAAAATTAGGTGAAGCTTTCTTT

size: NA
V: TRBV13
D: NA
J: TRBJ1-1
CDR3: CASSLLRAEAFF
DNA: TGTGCCAGCAGCTTATTGAGGGCTGAAGCTTTCTTT